This T cell receptor (beta chain) was found in a study of blood T cell repertoires in COVID-19. The V end lost 5 bases, the J end lost 0 bases, and 10 bases lay between the germline ends. The CDR3 sequence is 14 residues long. The germline V gene has CDR1 LNHDA and CDR2 SQIVND (reference sequence). Sequencing used immunoSEQ multiplex PCR; TCRdb keeps in-frame clones, though not all of them. This table holds approximately 180,000 clones, over 75% found once. This sequence was found in a human donor with active or convalescent COVID-19. The donor label of this sample is uncertain. Sequences were obtained from peripheral blood. V gene TRBV19 combines with J gene TRBJ2-5; D possibly corresponds to TRBD2 (5 bases). The CDR3 region is CASSSPGYQETQYF. The DNA for the CDR3 is TGTGCCAGTAGTTCCCCGGGATACCAAGAGACCCAGTACTTC.